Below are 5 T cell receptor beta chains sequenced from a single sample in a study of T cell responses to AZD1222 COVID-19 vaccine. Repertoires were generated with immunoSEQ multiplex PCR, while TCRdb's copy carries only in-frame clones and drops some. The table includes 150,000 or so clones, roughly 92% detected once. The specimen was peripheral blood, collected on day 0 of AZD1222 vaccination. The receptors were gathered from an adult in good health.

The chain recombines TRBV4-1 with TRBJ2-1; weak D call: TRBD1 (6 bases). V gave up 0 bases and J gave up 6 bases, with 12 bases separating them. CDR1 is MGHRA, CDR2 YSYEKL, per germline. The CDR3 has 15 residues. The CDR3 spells CASSQDGVGGNEQFF. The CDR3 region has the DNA TGCGCCAGCAGCCAAGATGGGGTAGGGGGCAATGAGCAGTTCTTC.

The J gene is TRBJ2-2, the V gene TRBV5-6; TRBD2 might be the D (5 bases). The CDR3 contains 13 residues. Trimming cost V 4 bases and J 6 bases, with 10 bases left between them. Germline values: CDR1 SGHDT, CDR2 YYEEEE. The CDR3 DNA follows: TGTGCCAGCAGCGCCCAGGAGGCCGGGGAGCTGTTTTTT. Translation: CASSAQEAGELFF. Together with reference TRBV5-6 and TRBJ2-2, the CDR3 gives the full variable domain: DAGVTQSPTHLIKTRGQQVTLRCSPKSGHDTVSWYQQALGQGPQFIFQYYEEEERQRGNFPDRFSGHQFPNYSSELNVNALLLGDSALYLCASSAQEAGELFFGEGSRLTVL.

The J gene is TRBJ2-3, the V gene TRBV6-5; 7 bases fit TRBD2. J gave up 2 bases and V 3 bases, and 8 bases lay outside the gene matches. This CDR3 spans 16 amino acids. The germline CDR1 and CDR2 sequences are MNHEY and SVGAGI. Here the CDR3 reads CASSYQRDRITDTQYF. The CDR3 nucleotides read TGTGCCAGCAGTTATCAGCGGGATAGGATCACAGATACGCAGTATTTT.

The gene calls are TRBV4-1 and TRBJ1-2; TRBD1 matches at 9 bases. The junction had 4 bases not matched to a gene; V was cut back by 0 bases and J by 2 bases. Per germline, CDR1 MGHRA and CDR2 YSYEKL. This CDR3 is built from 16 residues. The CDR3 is CASSQDYTGGNYGYTF. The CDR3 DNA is TGCGCCAGCAGCCAAGATTATACAGGGGGCAACTATGGCTACACCTTC.

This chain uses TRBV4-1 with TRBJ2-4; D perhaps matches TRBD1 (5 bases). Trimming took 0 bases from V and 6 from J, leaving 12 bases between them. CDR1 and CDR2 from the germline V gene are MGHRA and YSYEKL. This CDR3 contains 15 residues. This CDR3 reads CASSQDLGAGNIQYF. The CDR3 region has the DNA TGCGCCAGCAGCCAAGATCTAGGGGCAGGAAACATTCAGTACTTC.